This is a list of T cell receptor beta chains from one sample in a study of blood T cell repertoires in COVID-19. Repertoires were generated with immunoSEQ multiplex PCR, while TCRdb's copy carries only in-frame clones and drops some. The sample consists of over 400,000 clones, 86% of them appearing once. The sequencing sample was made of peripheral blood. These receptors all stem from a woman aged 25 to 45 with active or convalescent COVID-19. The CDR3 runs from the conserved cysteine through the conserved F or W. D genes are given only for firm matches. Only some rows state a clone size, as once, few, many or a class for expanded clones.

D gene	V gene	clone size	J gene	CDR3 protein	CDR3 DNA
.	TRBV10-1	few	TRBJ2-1	CASSESTGYSYNEQFF	TGCGCCAGCAGTGAGTCGACGGGTTACTCCTACAATGAGCAGTTCTTC
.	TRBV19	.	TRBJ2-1	CASSPTYNEQFF	TGTGCCAGTAGTCCAACCTACAATGAGCAGTTCTTC
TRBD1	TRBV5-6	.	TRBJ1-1	CASSLIGTDVNTEAFF	TGTGCCAGCAGCTTGATTGGGACAGACGTGAACACTGAAGCTTTCTTT
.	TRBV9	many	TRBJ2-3	CASSVGDFGTDTQYF	TGTGCCAGCAGCGTAGGCGATTTCGGCACAGATACGCAGTATTTT
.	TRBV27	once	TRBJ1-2	CATGAPDRSTWGYTF	TGTGCCACCGGAGCCCCCGACAGATCGACGTGGGGCTACACCTTC
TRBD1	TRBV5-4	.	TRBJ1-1	CASSQGTGGANTEAFF	TGTGCCAGCAGCCAAGGGACAGGGGGTGCGAACACTGAAGCTTTCTTT
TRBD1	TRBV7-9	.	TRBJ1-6	CASRLQGDSPLHF	TGTGCCAGCAGGTTACAGGGGGATTCACCCCTCCACTTT
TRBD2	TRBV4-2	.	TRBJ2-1	CASSPAGTSGYNEQFF	TGTGCCAGCAGCCCAGCCGGGACTAGCGGCTACAATGAGCAGTTCTTC
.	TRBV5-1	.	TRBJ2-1	CASSPAPGLPPGDEQFF	TGCGCCAGCAGTCCCGCCCCGGGACTTCCCCCCGGCGATGAGCAGTTCTTC
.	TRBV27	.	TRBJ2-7	CASSLRSHYEQYF	TGTGCCAGCAGTTTACGAAGCCACTACGAGCAGTACTTC
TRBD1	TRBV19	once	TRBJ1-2	CASSRSGTALGYTF	TGTGCCAGTAGTAGATCCGGGACAGCTTTAGGCTACACCTTC
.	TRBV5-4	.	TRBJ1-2	CASSGDIDNLYGYTF	TGTGCCAGCAGCGGGGACATTGATAATCTCTATGGCTACACCTTC
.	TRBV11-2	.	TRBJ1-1	CASSRAGTMNTEAFF	TGTGCCAGCAGCCGGGCCGGGACAATGAACACTGAAGCTTTCTTT
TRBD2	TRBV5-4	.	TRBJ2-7	CASSLGLADSYEQYF	TGTGCCAGCAGCTTGGGACTAGCGGACTCCTACGAGCAGTACTTC
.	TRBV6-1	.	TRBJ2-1	CASSALAESSYNEQFF	TGTGCCAGCAGTGCCTTAGCGGAGAGCTCCTACAATGAGCAGTTCTTC
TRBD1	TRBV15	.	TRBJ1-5	CATSRDGPGGGNQPQHF	TGTGCCACCAGCAGAGACGGGCCAGGGGGCGGCAATCAGCCCCAGCATTTT
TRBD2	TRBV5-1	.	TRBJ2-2	CASKLVSSGRAGTGELFF	TGCGCCAGCAAGCTTGTATCTAGCGGGAGAGCGGGTACCGGGGAGCTGTTTTTT
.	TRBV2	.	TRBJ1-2	CASTPQGGYTF	TGTGCCAGCACTCCCCAGGGCGGCTACACCTTC
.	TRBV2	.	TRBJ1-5	CASAGFYQPQHF	TGTGCCAGCGCGGGGTTTTATCAGCCCCAGCATTTT
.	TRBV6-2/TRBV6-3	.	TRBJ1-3	CASSYSAGFGNTIYF	TGTGCCAGCAGTTACTCGGCAGGGTTTGGAAACACCATATATTTT
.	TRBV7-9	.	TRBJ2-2	CASSLVSPGELFF	TGTGCCAGCAGCTTAGTCTCCCCCGGGGAGCTGTTTTTT
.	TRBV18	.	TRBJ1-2	CASSEDSNYGYTF	TGTGCCAGCTCAGAAGACAGTAACTATGGCTACACCTTC
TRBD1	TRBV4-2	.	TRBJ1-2	CASSQDFGPDRGNYGYTF	TGTGCCAGCAGCCAAGATTTCGGCCCCGACAGGGGTAACTATGGCTACACCTTC
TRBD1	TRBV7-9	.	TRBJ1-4	CASSPGQGNEKLFF	TGTGCCAGCAGCCCGGGACAGGGAAATGAAAAACTGTTTTTT
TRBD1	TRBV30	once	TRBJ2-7	CAWRIERGHSYEQYF	TGTGCCTGGAGGATAGAGAGGGGGCACTCCTACGAGCAGTACTTC
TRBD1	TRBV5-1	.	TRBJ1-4	CASSSGTGGEKLFF	TGCGCCAGCAGCTCCGGGACAGGGGGGGAAAAACTGTTTTTT